These T cell receptor beta chains were read from a single sample in a study of cytomegalovirus exposure and HLA in healthy donors. Data came from immunoSEQ multiplex PCR; TCRdb stores just in-frame clones and leaves some out. The sample includes tens of thousands of clones. The specimen was PBMCs. These TCRs come from a man in his forties or fifties in good health and CMV-seropositive. CDR3s include the opening cysteine and the closing phenylalanine or tryptophan. The D gene is left open where the match is weak.

d_call,j_call,v_call,cdr3_nt,cdr3_aa
TRBD1,TRBJ2-6,TRBV5-6,TGTGCCAGCAGGGTTCAGGGGGTTGGGGCCAACGTCCTGACTTTC,CASRVQGVGANVLTF
TRBD1,TRBJ2-7,TRBV13,TGTGCCAGCAGACGAAGAACAGGGGACCTAAGCTACGAGCAGTACTTC,CASRRRTGDLSYEQYF
.,TRBJ1-5,TRBV5-1,TGCGCCAGCAGACTGGACGGGGGCAATCAGCCCCAGCATTTT,CASRLDGGNQPQHF
.,TRBJ2-1,TRBV19,TGTGCCAGTAGTACCGACACAGGGTCCTACAATGAGCAGTTCTTC,CASSTDTGSYNEQFF
.,TRBJ2-7,TRBV6-6,TGTGCCAGCAGCTACGGACAGTCCTACGAGCAGTACTTC,CASSYGQSYEQYF
TRBD1,TRBJ1-2,TRBV6-5,TGTGCCAGCAGGGACAGGGGCCGGGACTATGGCTACACCTTC,CASRDRGRDYGYTF
.,TRBJ2-5,TRBV7-6,TGTGCCAGCAGCTTAGCTTCGGCAGGGGGAGGAGAGACCCAGTACTTC,CASSLASAGGGETQYF
TRBD2,TRBJ2-2,TRBV19,TGTGCCAGTAGCTCCAGCGGGGGCCTCACCGGGGAGCTGTTTTTT,CASSSSGGLTGELFF
TRBD2,TRBJ2-1,TRBV6-5,TGTGCCAGCAGTTACTCGACTAGCGGGGGGGCGGGTGAGCAGTTCTTC,CASSYSTSGGAGEQFF
TRBD2,TRBJ2-7,TRBV6-5,TGTGCCAGCAGTTACGTCAGTGGAGAGCGGGAGTACGAGCAGTACTTC,CASSYVSGEREYEQYF
.,TRBJ1-5,TRBV27,TGTGCCAGCAGTTATGGCCGCAATCAGCCCCAGCATTTT,CASSYGRNQPQHF
TRBD2,TRBJ2-4,TRBV10-3,TGTGCCATCAGCCGTGGAGCGGGGGAGGGTCAAAACATTCAGTACTTC,CAISRGAGEGQNIQYF
TRBD1,TRBJ2-4,TRBV30,TGTGCCTGGTCCGGGACAGGGGGAAACATTCAGTACTTC,CAWSGTGGNIQYF
.,TRBJ2-4,TRBV5-1,TGCGCCAGCAGCTCCGAAGGCGCCGAGGGCATTCAGTACTTC,CASSSEGAEGIQYF
TRBD1,TRBJ2-7,TRBV29-1,TGCAGCGTTGAGACAGGGGGCCGTGTCGAGCAGTACTTC,CSVETGGRVEQYF
.,TRBJ1-1,TRBV5-5,TGTGCCAGCAGCTTGACGGGGGGCAGAGGCACTGAAGCTTTCTTT,CASSLTGGRGTEAFF
TRBD2,TRBJ2-7,TRBV7-2,TGTGCCAGCATACTAGCGGGGGGGCCGGTTTACGAGCAGTACTTC,CASILAGGPVYEQYF
TRBD2,TRBJ2-7,TRBV4-3,TGCGCCAGCAGCCAAGATACTAGCGGGGCCTACGAGCAGTACTTC,CASSQDTSGAYEQYF
TRBD2,TRBJ2-1,TRBV7-2,TGTGCCAGCAGCTTAACTAGCGGGAGGGCCAATGAGCAGTTCTTC,CASSLTSGRANEQFF
.,TRBJ2-3,TRBV14,TGTGCCAGCAGTTCTTATCCAGATACGCAGTATTTT,CASSSYPDTQYF
.,TRBJ1-2,TRBV5-1,TGCGCCAGCGGAAACACTGTTGGAGTTTATGGCTACACCTTC,CASGNTVGVYGYTF